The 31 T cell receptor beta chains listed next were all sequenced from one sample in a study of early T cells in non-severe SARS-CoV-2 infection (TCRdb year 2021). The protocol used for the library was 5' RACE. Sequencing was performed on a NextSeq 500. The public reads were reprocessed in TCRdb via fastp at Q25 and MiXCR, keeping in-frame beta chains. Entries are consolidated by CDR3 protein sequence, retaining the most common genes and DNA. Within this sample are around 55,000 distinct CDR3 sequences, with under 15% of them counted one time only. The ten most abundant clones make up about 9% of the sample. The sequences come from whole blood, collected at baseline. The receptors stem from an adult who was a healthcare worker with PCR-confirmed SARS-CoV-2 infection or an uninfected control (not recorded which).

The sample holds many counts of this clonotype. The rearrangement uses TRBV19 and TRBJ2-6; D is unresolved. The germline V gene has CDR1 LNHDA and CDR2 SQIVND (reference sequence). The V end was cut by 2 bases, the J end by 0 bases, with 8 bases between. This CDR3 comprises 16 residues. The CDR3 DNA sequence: TGTGCCAGTAGTATATCCTGGGGCTCTGGGGCCAACGTCCTGACTTTC. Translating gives CASSISWGSGANVLTF.

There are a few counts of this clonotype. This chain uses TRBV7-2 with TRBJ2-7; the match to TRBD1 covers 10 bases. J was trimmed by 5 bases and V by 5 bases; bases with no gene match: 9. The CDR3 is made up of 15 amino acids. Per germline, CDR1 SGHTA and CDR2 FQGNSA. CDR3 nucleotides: TGTGCCAGCAGCCTGGCCGGGACAGGGGTCCACGAGCAGTACTTC. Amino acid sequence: CASSLAGTGVHEQYF.

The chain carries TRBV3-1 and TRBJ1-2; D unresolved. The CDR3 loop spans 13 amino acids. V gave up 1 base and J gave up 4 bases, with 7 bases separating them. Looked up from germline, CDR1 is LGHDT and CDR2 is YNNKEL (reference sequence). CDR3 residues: CASSQAPPYGYTF. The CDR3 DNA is TGTGCCAGCAGCCAAGCACCGCCCTATGGCTACACCTTC.

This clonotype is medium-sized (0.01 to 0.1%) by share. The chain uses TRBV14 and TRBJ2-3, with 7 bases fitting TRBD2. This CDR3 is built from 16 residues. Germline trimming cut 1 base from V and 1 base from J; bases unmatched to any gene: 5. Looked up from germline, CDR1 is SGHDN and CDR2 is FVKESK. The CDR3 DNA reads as TGTGCCAGCAGCCAAGGGACTAGAGGGCGCACAGATACGCAGTATTTT. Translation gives CASSQGTRGRTDTQYF.

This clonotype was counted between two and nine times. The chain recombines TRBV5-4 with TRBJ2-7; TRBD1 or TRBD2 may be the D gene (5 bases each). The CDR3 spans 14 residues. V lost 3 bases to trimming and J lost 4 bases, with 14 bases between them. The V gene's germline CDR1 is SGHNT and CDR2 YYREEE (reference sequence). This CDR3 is CASSSGTRDYEQYF. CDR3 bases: TGTGCCAGCAGCTCGGGGACGAGGGATTACGAGCAGTACTTC. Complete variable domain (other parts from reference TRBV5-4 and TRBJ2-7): ETGVTQSPTHLIKTRGQQVTLRCSSQSGHNTVSWYQQALGQGPQFIFQYYREEENGRGNFPPRFSGLQFPNYSSELNVNALELDDSALYLCASSSGTRDYEQYFGPGTRLTVT.

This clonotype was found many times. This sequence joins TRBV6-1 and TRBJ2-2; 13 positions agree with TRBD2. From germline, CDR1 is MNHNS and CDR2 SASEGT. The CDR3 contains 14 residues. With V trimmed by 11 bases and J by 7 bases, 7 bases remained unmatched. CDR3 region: CAHRTSGSNGELFF. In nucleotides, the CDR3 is TGTGCCCACAGGACTAGCGGGAGTAACGGGGAGCTGTTTTTT.

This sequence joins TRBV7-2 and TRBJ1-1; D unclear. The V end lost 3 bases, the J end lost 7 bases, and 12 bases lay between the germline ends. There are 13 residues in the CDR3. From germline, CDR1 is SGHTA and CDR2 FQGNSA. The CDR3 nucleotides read TGTGCCAGCAGCTTGGCTGGTGCCCTTGAAGCTTTCTTT. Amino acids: CASSLAGALEAFF. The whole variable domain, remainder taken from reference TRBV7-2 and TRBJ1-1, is GAGVSQSPSNKVTEKGKDVELRCDPISGHTALYWYRQSLGQGLEFLIYFQGNSAPDKSGLPSDRFSAERTGGSVSTLTIQRTQQEDSAVYLCASSLAGALEAFFGQGTRLTVV.

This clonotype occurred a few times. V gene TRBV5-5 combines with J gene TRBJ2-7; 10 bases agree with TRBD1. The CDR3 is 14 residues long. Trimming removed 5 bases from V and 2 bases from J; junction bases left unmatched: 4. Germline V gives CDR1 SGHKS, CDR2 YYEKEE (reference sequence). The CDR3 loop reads CASRTGGLTYEQYF. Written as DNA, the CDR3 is TGTGCCAGCAGGACAGGGGGCTTGACCTACGAGCAGTACTTC.

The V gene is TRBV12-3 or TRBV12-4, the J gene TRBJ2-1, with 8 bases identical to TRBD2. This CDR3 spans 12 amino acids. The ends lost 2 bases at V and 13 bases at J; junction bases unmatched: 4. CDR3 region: CASSLSGSRQFF. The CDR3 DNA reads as TGTGCCAGCAGTTTAAGCGGGAGTAGACAGTTCTTC.

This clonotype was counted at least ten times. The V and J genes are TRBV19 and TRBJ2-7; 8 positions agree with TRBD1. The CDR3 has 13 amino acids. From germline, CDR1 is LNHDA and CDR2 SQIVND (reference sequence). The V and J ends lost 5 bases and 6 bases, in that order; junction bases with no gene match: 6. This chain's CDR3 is CASSSGQDLEQYF. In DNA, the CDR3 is TGTGCCAGTAGTTCGGGACAGGATCTCGAGCAGTACTTC.

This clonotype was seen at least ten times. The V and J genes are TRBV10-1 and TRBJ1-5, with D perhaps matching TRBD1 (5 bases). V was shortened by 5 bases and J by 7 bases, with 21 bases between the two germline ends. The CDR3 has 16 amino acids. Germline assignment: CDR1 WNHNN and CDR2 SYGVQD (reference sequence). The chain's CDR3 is CASSSLGRGSGQPQHF. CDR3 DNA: TGCGCCAGCAGTTCCCTCGGGCGGGGGTCGGGGCAGCCCCAGCATTTT.

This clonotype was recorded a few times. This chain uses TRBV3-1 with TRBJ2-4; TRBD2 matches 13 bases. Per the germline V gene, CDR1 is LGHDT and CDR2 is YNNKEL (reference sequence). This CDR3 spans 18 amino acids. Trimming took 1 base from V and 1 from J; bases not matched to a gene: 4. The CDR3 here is CASSQATSGRGAKNIQYF. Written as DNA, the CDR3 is TGTGCCAGCAGCCAAGCTACTAGCGGGAGGGGTGCCAAAAACATTCAGTACTTC.

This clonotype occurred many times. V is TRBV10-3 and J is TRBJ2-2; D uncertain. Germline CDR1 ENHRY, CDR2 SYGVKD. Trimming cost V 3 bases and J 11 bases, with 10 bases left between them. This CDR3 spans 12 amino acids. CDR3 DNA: TGTGCCATCAGTGATTCGACAACAGAGCTGTTTTTT. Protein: CAISDSTTELFF.

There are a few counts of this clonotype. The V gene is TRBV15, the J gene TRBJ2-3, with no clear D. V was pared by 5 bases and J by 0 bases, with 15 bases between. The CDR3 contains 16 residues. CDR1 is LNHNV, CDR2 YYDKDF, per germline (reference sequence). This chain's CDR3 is CATSAEVAGSTDTQYF. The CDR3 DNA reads TGTGCCACCAGCGCCGAGGTCGCAGGTAGCACAGATACGCAGTATTTT.

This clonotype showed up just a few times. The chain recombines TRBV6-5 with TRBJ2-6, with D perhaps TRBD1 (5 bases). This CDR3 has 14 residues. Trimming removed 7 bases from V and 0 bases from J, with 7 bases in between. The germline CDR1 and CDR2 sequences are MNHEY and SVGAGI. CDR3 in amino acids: CASMTASGANVLTF. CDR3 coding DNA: TGTGCCAGCATGACAGCCTCTGGGGCCAACGTCCTGACTTTC.

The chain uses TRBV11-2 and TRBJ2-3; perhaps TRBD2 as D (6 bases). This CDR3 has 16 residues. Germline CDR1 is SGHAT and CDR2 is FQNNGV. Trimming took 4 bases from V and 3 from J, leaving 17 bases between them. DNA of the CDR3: TGTGCCAGCAGCTACCTAGTCGGGGGAGTGACAGATACGCAGTATTTT. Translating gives CASSYLVGGVTDTQYF. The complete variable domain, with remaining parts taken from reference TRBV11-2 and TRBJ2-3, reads EAGVAQSPRYKIIEKRQSVAFWCNPISGHATLYWYQQILGQGPKLLIQFQNNGVVDDSQLPKDRFSAERLKGVDSTLKIQPAKLEDSAVYLCASSYLVGGVTDTQYFGPGTRLTVL.

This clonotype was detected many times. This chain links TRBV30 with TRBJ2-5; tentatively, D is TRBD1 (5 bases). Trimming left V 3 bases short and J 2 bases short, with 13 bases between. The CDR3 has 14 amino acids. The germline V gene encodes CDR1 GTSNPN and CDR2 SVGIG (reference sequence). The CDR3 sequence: CAWSVGQTQETQYF. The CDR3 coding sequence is TGTGCCTGGAGCGTCGGACAAACTCAAGAGACCCAGTACTTC.

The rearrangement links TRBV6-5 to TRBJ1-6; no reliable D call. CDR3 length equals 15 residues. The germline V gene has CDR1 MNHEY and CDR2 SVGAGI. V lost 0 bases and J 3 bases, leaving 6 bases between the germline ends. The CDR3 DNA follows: TGTGCCAGCAGTTACTCCGGCAGCTATAATTCACCCCTCCACTTT. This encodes CASSYSGSYNSPLHF.

The CDR3: CASSLAVGRSNHEQYF. CDR3 sequence (DNA): TGCGCCAGCAGCTTGGCGGTAGGACGGTCCAACCACGAGCAGTACTTC. The V and J genes are TRBV5-1 and TRBJ2-7, with D hard to call. Trimming removed 0 bases from V and 5 bases from J, with 18 bases in between. The CDR3 loop spans 16 amino acids. The germline V gene encodes CDR1 SGHRS and CDR2 YFSETQ.

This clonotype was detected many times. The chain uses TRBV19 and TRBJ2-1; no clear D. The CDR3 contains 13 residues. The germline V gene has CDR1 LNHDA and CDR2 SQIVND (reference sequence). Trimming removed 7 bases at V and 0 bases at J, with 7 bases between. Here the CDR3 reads CASMGRSYNEQFF. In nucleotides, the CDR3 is TGTGCCAGTATGGGTCGCTCCTACAATGAGCAGTTCTTC.

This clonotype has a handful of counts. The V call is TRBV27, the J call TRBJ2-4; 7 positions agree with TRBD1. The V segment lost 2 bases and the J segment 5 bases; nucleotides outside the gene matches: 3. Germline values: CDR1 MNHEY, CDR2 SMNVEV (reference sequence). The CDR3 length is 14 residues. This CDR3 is CASSLDRAQNIQYF. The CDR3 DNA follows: TGTGCCAGCAGTTTAGACAGGGCCCAAAACATTCAGTACTTC.

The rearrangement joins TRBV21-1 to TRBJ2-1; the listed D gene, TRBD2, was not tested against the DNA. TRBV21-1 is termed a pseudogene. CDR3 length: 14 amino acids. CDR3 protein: CASSSIGPPNEQFF. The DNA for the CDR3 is TGTGCCAGCAGCTCGATAGGCCCACCCAATGAGCAGTTCTTC.

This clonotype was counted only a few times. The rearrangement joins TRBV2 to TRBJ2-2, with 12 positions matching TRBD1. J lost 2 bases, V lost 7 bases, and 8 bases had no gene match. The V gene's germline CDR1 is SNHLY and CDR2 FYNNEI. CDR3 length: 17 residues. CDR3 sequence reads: CASITGQGATNTGELFF. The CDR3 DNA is TGTGCCAGCATTACGGGACAGGGGGCTACAAACACCGGGGAGCTGTTTTTT.

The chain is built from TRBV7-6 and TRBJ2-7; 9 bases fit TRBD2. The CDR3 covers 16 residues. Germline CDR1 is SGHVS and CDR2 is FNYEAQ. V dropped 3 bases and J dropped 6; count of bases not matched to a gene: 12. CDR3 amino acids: CASSFEYAGGPSEQYF. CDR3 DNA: TGTGCCAGCAGCTTCGAGTATGCGGGAGGGCCAAGCGAGCAGTACTTC.

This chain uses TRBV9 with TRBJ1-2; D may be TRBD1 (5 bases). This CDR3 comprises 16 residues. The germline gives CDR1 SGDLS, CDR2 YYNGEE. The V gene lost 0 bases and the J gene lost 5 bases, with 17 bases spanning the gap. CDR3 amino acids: CASSVALTANGYGYTF. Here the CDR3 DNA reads TGTGCCAGCAGCGTAGCCTTGACAGCGAATGGATATGGCTACACCTTC.

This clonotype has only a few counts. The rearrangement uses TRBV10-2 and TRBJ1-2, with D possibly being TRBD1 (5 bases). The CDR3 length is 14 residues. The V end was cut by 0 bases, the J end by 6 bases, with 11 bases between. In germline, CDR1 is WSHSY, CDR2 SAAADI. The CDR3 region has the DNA TGCGCCAGCAGTGAGTCGAGCAGGGAAGATGGCTACACCTTC. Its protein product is CASSESSREDGYTF.

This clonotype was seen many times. Here the CDR3 DNA reads TGTGCCAGCAGCCAAGACCTCCGGGGAACAGATACGCAGTATTTT. This translates into CASSQDLRGTDTQYF. V and J are TRBV3-1 and TRBJ2-3; possibly TRBD2 for D (5 bases). The CDR3 covers 15 residues. With 0 bases removed from V and 3 bases from J, the gap between germline ends came to 10 bases. The germline V gene encodes CDR1 LGHDT and CDR2 YNNKEL (reference sequence).

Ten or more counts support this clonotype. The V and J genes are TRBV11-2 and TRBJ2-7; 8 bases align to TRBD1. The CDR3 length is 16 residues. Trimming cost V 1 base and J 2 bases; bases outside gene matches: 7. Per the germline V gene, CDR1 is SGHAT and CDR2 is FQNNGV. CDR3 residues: CASSLVFGTGTYEQYF. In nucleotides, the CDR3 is TGTGCCAGCAGCTTAGTTTTCGGGACAGGTACCTACGAGCAGTACTTC.

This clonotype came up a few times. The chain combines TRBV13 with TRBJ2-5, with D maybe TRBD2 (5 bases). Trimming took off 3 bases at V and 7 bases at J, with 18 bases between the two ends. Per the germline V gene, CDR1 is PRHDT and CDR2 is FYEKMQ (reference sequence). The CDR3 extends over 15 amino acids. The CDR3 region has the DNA TGTGCCAGCAGCTTTTCCGGGGAAAGGTCAGGGACCCAGTACTTC. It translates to CASSFSGERSGTQYF.

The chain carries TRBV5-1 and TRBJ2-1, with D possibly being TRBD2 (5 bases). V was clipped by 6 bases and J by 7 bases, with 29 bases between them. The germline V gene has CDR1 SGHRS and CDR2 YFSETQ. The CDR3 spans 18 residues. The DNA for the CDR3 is TGCGCCAGCATCTTACGTCCGGCGGGTCGGGGTTTCGGGAATGAGCAGTTCTTC. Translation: CASILRPAGRGFGNEQFF.

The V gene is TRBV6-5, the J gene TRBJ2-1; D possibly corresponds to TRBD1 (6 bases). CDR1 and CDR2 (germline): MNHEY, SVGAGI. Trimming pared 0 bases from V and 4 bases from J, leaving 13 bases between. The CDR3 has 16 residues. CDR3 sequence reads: CASSYSQGLTYNEQFF. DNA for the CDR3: TGTGCCAGCAGTTACTCCCAGGGGCTTACGTACAATGAGCAGTTCTTC.